A single sample is the source of the 15 T cell receptor beta chains below, sequenced in a study of T cell clones after liver transplantation. Produced via immunoSEQ multiplex PCR; TCRdb's table is partial and in-frame only. The sample has approximately 51,000 clones, about nine tenths seen once. Sample: CD8+ T cells from blood, taken 12 months after liver transplant. The receptors derive from a human patient who received a liver transplant. The T cells may partly be graft donor cells.

The rearrangement uses TRBV11-2 and TRBJ1-1; TRBD1 is a possible D gene (5 bases). The CDR3 covers 15 residues. V shed 7 bases and J shed 2 bases, with 17 bases lying between them. The germline V gene has CDR1 SGHAT and CDR2 FQNNGV. CDR3 in DNA: TGTGCCAGCAACCCCGGGGGGGGAGGAAACACTGAAGCTTTCTTT. Its translation is CASNPGGGGNTEAFF.

This clone was seen only once. The V gene is TRBV2, the J gene TRBJ2-1; tentative D call: TRBD2 (5 bases). The CDR3 runs to 13 residues. Germline values: CDR1 SNHLY, CDR2 FYNNEI. The V end was cut by 3 bases, the J end by 4 bases, with 7 bases between. The CDR3 nucleotides are TGTGCCAGCAGTGACGGACTTTACAATGAGCAGTTCTTC. This translates into CASSDGLYNEQFF.

The chain joins TRBV15 to TRBJ2-5; D is possibly TRBD1 or TRBD2 (5 bases each). This CDR3 is 15 amino acids long. The germline V and J ends were trimmed by 5 bases and 4 bases, with 17 bases remaining between them. Germline V CDR1 and CDR2: LNHNV, YYDKDF (reference sequence). The CDR3 DNA reads as TGTGCCACCAGCGTACTCCCGGGACGCCGAGAGACCCAGTACTTC. Encoded protein: CATSVLPGRRETQYF.

V and J are TRBV5-6 and TRBJ1-2; possibly TRBD1 for D (6 bases). Germline CDR1 and CDR2: SGHDT and YYEEEE. This CDR3 region has 15 residues. The V end lost 0 bases, the J end lost 5 bases, and 14 bases lay between the germline ends. The CDR3 sequence is CASSLVRSRGYGYTF. Written as DNA, the CDR3 is TGTGCCAGCAGCTTGGTCCGGTCAAGGGGGTATGGCTACACCTTC.

This chain connects TRBV27 to TRBJ2-7; TRBD2 aligns across 7 bases. Losses at the gene ends were 5 bases for V and 0 bases for J; bases not matched to a gene: 4. From germline, CDR1 is MNHEY and CDR2 SMNVEV (reference sequence). The CDR3 length is 14 residues. The CDR3, as DNA: TGTGCCAGCAGTCATTCGGGGGGCTCCTACGAGCAGTACTTC. Its translation is CASSHSGGSYEQYF.

This clone was recorded only once. This chain links TRBV5-6 with TRBJ2-7; D is possibly TRBD1 or TRBD2 (5 bases each). There are 15 residues in the CDR3. Germline CDR1 reads SGHDT; CDR2 reads YYEEEE. Between the trimmed V and J ends, which lost 2 bases and 0 bases, there was a span of 12 bases. The CDR3 sequence is CASSLQDLVSYEQYF. In DNA, the CDR3 is TGTGCCAGCAGCTTACAGGACTTAGTCTCCTACGAGCAGTACTTC.

V usage is TRBV9 and J usage is TRBJ2-7; D not certain. From germline, CDR1 is SGDLS and CDR2 YYNGEE. Trimming shortened V by 2 bases and J by 2 bases, and 8 bases separated the two germline ends. This CDR3 has 13 amino acids. CDR3 amino acids: CASSVGDAYEQYF. In nucleotides, the CDR3 is TGTGCCAGCAGCGTCGGAGATGCCTACGAGCAGTACTTC.

V gene TRBV27 combines with J gene TRBJ2-1, with 7 bases lining up with TRBD1. Trimming removed 4 bases from V and 16 bases from J; junction bases left unmatched: 13. This CDR3 has 13 amino acids. The germline CDR1 and CDR2 sequences are MNHEY and SMNVEV (reference sequence). CDR3 coding DNA: TGTGCCAGCAGTTCCTCATCCACAGGGGACCAATTCTTC. It specifies CASSSSSTGDQFF.

The CDR3 coding sequence is TGTGCCAGCAGTTTGGACAGGGAAGGGCATGGCTACACCTTC. The encoded protein is CASSLDREGHGYTF. The genes are TRBV28 and TRBJ1-2; 8 nucleotides align to TRBD1. The CDR3 length is 14 residues. Germline V CDR1 and CDR2: MDHEN, SYDVKM. The V segment lost 3 bases and the J segment 6 bases; nucleotides outside the gene matches: 6.

The rearrangement links TRBV5-6 to TRBJ2-7; D is possibly TRBD2 (5 bases). The CDR3 has 14 amino acids. Trimming removed 1 base from V and 1 base from J, with 9 bases in between. Germline CDR1 SGHDT, CDR2 YYEEEE. The CDR3 DNA follows: TGTGCCAGCAGCTTGATCAGGAGGTCCTACGAGCAGTACTTC. It codes for CASSLIRRSYEQYF.

The chain joins TRBV2 to TRBJ1-2; weak D call: TRBD1 (6 bases). The CDR3 covers 12 residues. With 11 bases removed from V and 8 bases from J, the gap between germline ends came to 18 bases. Germline-derived CDR1 and CDR2 are SNHLY and FYNNEI. This CDR3 is CAVGAAGAGYTF. CDR3 coding DNA: TGTGCCGTCGGGGCCGCGGGGGCCGGCTACACCTTC.

The rearrangement joins TRBV7-9 to TRBJ2-6, with a weak D call TRBD2 (5 bases). Germline-derived CDR1 and CDR2 are SEHNR and FQNEAQ (reference sequence). The V gene lost 5 bases and the J gene lost 1 base, with 9 bases spanning the gap. This CDR3 contains 15 residues. The CDR3 sequence is CASSPGKSGANVLTF. CDR3 sequence (DNA): TGTGCCAGCAGCCCCGGGAAATCTGGGGCCAACGTCCTGACTTTC.

V usage is TRBV9 and J usage is TRBJ2-7, with 7 bases lining up with TRBD1. CDR1 is SGDLS, CDR2 YYNGEE, per germline. The CDR3 has 15 amino acids. V was clipped by 3 bases and J by 0 bases; unmatched bases: 6. The CDR3 region is CASSGNRGNSYEQYF. The CDR3 region has the DNA TGTGCCAGCAGCGGAAACAGGGGCAACTCCTACGAGCAGTACTTC.

The chain links TRBV19 to TRBJ1-1; D gene unclear. The CDR3 covers 14 residues. The ends were cut back, 7 bases at V and 3 bases at J, with 15 bases in the middle. CDR1 is LNHDA and CDR2 is SQIVND in the germline V gene (reference sequence). DNA for the CDR3: TGTGCCAGTACACATAGGGCGGGTTACACTGAAGCTTTCTTT. It codes for CASTHRAGYTEAFF.

The rearrangement links TRBV27 to TRBJ2-1; 9 bases align to TRBD2. The CDR3 totals 19 residues. J gave up 6 bases and V 1 base, and 16 bases lay outside the gene matches. The germline CDR1 and CDR2 sequences are MNHEY and SMNVEV (reference sequence). The CDR3 coding sequence is TGTGCCAGCAGTTTATTCGCGCTAGCGGGACTTAAGAGGGGCAATGAGCAGTTCTTC. This translates into CASSLFALAGLKRGNEQFF.